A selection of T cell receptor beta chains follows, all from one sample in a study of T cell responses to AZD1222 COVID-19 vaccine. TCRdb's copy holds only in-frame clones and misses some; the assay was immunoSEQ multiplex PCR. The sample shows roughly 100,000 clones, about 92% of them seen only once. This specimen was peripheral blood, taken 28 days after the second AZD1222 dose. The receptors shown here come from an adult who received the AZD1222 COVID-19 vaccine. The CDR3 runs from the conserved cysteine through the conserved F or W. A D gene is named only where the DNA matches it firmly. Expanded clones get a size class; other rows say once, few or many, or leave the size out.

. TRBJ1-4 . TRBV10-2 CASSDLPTNEKLFF TGCGCCAGCAGTGATCTGCCAACTAATGAAAAACTGTTTTTT
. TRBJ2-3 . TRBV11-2 CASSLDGGISDTQYF TGTGCCAGCAGCTTAGACGGGGGTATCTCAGATACGCAGTATTTT
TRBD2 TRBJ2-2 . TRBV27 CASSSGPSGGGTGELFF TGTGCCAGCAGTAGCGGCCCTAGCGGGGGGGGTACCGGGGAGCTGTTTTTT
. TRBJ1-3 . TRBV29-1 CSVVVFPFTSGNTIYF TGCAGCGTTGTCGTTTTCCCCTTTACCTCTGGAAACACCATATATTTT
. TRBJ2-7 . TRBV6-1 CASSDVGLGRISYEQYF TGTGCCAGCAGTGATGTCGGTTTGGGACGGATCTCCTACGAGCAGTACTTC
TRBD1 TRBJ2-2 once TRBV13 CASSSRQGLVTGELFF TGTGCCAGCAGCTCCCGACAGGGGCTTGTCACCGGGGAGCTGTTTTTT
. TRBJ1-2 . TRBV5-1 CASSLDRAAGTF TGCGCCAGCAGCTTGGACAGGGCCGCGGGGACCTTC
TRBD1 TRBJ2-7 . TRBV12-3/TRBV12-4 CASRGDSSYEQYF TGTGCCAGCAGGGGGGACAGCTCCTACGAGCAGTACTTC
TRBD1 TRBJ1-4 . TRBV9 CASSPSGTDNEKLFF TGTGCCAGCAGCCCCAGTGGGACAGATAATGAAAAACTGTTTTTT
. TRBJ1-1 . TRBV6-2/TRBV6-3 CASSYGVTEAFF TGTGCCAGCAGTTACGGGGTGACTGAAGCTTTCTTT